The clone carrying this T cell receptor beta chain was seen ten or more times. The target antigen is unknown. Axillary draining lymph nodes of breast cancer patients supplied the node samples. These data originate in a study of breast tumors, draining lymph nodes, adjacent tissues. Study-level points and caveats: Tumor TCR diversity was below lymph nodes but above nontumor tissue. Data fit most tumor T cells coming from lymph node, expanding in tumor.

Germline V CDR1 and CDR2: LNHDA, SQIVND (reference sequence). With 5 bases clipped from V and 0 bases from J, the junction kept 5 bases outside the gene matches. The CDR3 is made up of 16 amino acids. TCRdb processed the multiplex PCR reads anew with MiXCR; each CDR3 protein has one entry. The table includes roughly 220,000 distinct CDR3 sequences, under 35% detected once. The rearrangement links TRBV19 to TRBJ2-1, with 9 nucleotides matching TRBD2. The receptor was isolated from a female donor with breast cancer. Some clones in this sample may be carry-over from other donors' samples. The sequenced sample consisted of axillary lymph node tissue. CDR3 bases: TGTGCCAGTAGTGTGAATAGCGGGAGCTCCTACAATGAGCAGTTCTTC. Amino acid sequence: CASSVNSGSSYNEQFF.